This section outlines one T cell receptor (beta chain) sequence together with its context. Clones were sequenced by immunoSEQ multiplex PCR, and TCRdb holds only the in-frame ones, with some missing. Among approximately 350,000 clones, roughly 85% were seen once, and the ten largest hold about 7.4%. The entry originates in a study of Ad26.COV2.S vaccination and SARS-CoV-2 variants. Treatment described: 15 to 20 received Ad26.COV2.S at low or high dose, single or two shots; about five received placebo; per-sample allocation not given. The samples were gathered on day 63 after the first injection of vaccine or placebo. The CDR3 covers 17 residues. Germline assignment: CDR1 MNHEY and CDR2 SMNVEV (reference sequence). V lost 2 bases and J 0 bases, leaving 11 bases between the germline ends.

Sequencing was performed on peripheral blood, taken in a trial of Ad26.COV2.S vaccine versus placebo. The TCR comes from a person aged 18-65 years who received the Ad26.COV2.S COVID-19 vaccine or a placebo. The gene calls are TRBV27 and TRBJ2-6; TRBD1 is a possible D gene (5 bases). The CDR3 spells CASSLDGHNSGANVLTF. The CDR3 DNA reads TGTGCCAGCAGTTTAGATGGACACAACTCTGGGGCCAACGTCCTGACTTTC.